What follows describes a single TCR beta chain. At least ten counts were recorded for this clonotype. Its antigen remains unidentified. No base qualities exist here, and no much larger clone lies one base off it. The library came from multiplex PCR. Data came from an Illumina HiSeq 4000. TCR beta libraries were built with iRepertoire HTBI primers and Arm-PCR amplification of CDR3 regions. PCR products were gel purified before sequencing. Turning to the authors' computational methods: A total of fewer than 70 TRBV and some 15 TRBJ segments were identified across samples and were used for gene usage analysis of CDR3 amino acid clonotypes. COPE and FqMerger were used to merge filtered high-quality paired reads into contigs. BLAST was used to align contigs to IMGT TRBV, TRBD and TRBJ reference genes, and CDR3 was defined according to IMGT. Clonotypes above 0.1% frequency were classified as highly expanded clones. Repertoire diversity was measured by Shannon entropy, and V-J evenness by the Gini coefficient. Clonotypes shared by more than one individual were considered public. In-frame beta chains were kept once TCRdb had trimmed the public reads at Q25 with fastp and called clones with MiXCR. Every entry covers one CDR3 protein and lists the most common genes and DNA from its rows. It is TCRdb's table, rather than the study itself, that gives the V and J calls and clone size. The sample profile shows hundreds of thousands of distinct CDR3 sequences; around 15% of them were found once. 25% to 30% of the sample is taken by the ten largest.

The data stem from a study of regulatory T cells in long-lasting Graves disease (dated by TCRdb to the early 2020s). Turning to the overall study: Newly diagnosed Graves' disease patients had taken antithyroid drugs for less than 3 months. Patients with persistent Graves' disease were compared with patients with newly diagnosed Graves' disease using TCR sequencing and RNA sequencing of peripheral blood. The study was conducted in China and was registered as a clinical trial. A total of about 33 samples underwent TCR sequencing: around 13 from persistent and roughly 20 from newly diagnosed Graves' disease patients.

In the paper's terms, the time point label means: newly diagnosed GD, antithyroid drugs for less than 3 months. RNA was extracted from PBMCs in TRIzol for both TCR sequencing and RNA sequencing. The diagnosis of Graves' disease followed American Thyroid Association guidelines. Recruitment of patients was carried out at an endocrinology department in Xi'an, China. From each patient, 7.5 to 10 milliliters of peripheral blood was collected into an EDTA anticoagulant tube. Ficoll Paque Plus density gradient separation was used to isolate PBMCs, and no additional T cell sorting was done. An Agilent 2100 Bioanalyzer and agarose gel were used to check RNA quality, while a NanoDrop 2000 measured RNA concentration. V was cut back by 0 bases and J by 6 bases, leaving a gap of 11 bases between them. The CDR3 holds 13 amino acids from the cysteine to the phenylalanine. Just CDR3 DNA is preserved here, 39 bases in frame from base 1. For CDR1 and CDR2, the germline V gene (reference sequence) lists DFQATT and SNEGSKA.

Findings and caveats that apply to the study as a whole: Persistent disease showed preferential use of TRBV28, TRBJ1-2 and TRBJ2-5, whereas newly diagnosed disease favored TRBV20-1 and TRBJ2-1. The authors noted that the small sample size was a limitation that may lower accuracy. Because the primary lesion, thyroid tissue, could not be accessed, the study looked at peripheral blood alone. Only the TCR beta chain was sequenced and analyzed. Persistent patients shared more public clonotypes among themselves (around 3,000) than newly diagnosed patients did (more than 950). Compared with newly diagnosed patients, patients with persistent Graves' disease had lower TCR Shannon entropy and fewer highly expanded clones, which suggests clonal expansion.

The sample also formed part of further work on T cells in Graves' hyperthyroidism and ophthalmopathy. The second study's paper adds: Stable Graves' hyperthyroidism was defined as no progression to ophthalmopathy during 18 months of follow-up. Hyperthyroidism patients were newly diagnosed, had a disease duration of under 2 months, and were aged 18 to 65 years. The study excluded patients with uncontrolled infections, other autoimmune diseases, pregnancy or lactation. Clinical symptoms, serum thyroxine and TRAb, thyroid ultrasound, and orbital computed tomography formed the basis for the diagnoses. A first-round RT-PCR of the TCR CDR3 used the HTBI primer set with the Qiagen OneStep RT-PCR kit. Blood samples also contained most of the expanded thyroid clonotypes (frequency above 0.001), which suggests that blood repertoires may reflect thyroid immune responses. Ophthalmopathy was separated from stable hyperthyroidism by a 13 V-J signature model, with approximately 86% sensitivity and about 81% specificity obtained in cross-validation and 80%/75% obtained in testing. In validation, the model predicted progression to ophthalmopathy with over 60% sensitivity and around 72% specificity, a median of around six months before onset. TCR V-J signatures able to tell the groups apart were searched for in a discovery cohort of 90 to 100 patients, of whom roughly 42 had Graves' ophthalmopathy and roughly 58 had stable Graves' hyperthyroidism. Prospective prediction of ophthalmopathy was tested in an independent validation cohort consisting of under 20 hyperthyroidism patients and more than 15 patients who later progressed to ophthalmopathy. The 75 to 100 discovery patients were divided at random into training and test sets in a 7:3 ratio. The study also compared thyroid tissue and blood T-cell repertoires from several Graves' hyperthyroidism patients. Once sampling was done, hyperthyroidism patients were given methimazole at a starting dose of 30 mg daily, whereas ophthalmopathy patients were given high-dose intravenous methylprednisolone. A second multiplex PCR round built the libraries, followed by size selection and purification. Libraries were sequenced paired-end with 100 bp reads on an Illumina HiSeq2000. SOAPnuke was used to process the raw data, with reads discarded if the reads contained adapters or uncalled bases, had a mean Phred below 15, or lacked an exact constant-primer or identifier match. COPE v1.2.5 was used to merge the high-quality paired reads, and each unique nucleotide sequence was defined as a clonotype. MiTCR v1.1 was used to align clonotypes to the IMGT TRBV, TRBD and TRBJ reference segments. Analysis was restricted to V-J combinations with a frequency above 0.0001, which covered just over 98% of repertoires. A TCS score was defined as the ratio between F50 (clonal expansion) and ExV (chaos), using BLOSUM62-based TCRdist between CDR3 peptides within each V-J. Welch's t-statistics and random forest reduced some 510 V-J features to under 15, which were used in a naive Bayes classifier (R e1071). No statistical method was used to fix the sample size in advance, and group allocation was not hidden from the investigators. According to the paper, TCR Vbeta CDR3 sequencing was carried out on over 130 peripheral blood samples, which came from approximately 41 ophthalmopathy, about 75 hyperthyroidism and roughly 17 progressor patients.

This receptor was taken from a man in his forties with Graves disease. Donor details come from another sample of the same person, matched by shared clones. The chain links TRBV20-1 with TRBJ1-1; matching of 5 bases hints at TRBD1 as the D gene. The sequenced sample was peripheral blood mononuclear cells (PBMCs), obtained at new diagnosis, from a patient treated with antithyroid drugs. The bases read TGCAGTGCTAGAGATTCTGGGACCCCTGAAGCTTTCTTT. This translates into CSARDSGTPEAFF.